Presented here are 25 T cell receptor beta chains from one specimen sequenced in a study of cytomegalovirus exposure and HLA in healthy donors. The study ran its PCR with 60 Vbeta and 13 Jbeta primers. Produced via immunoSEQ multiplex PCR; TCRdb's table is partial and in-frame only. The table includes roughly 100,000 clones, around three quarters detected once. Sequenced input: PBMCs. These receptors were taken from a woman younger than 30 in good health and CMV-seropositive.

The chain has TRBV7-8 and TRBJ2-7, with D possibly TRBD2 on 5 matching bases. Germline lookup yields CDR1 SGHVS and CDR2 FQNEAQ. CDR3 length: 16 amino acids. V was pared by 1 base and J by 0 bases, with 13 bases between. The CDR3 DNA reads as TGTGCCAGCAGCTTAGAAGCGGCAGGTCCCTCCTACGAGCAGTACTTC. Its translation: CASSLEAAGPSYEQYF.

This sequence joins TRBV10-3 and TRBJ1-1, with D possibly matching TRBD1 (6 bases). Germline assignment: CDR1 ENHRY and CDR2 SYGVKD. The CDR3 is 16 residues long. Trimming pared 6 bases from V and 1 base from J, leaving 18 bases between. The CDR3 DNA sequence: TGTGCCATCAGCCGTGAGGGTGTGGGGGCGAACACTGAAGCTTTCTTT. Its protein is CAISREGVGANTEAFF.

The V call is TRBV19, the J call TRBJ2-5; 11 nucleotides line up with TRBD2. CDR1 and CDR2 from the germline V gene are LNHDA and SQIVND (reference sequence). With V trimmed by 8 bases and J by 1 base, 6 bases remained unmatched. CDR3 size: 15 residues. The CDR3 coding sequence is TGTGCCAGTCGGGGACTAGCGGCCTCCCAAGAGACCCAGTACTTC. Protein sequence: CASRGLAASQETQYF.

The CDR3 DNA is TGTGCCAGCAGTTTACGGCCAGCGAAAAAACTGTTTTTT. Its protein product is CASSLRPAKKLFF. The V gene is TRBV27, the J gene TRBJ1-4; D is unresolved. The CDR3 covers 13 residues. Trimming stripped 2 bases from V and 9 bases from J, with 10 bases between. CDR1 MNHEY and CDR2 SMNVEV come from the germline V gene (reference sequence).

The rearrangement joins TRBV29-1 to TRBJ2-7, with D possibly being TRBD1 (6 bases). Germline CDR1 and CDR2: SQVTM and ANQGSEA. V was cut by 4 bases and J by 0 bases, with 13 bases left in between. This CDR3 comprises 14 residues. The CDR3 nucleotides are TGCAGCGTTGCCCGGGACACAAGCTCCTACGAGCAGTACTTC. Protein product: CSVARDTSSYEQYF.

The V call is TRBV25-1, the J call TRBJ1-2; 9 bases match TRBD1. Germline V gives CDR1 MGHDK, CDR2 SYGVNS. The CDR3 consists of 14 residues. Unmatched junction bases numbered 3, after V lost 3 bases and J lost 4 bases. In DNA form, the CDR3 reads TGTGCCAGCAGTGAGAGGACAGGGGCCTATGGCTACACCTTC. Its protein product is CASSERTGAYGYTF.

The J gene is TRBJ1-1, the V gene TRBV11-2; weak D call: TRBD1 (6 bases). The ends were cut back, 3 bases at V and 1 base at J, with 12 bases in the middle. The CDR3 runs 15 residues. The germline V gene encodes CDR1 SGHAT and CDR2 FQNNGV. CDR3 protein: CASSFGGAGNTEAFF. The CDR3 DNA follows: TGTGCCAGCAGCTTCGGGGGGGCAGGGAACACTGAAGCTTTCTTT.

This clone has just one count. At one boundary the junction diverges from the germline segment, which might be a read error. This CDR3 reads CASSEGGRIKPEAFF. The CDR3 coding sequence is TGTGCCAGCAGCGAAGGGGGCCGAATCAAGCCTGAAGCTTTCTTT. The V gene is TRBV6-1, the J gene TRBJ1-1; TRBD1 agrees at 7 bases. From germline, CDR1 is MNHNS and CDR2 SASEGT. This CDR3 has 15 amino acids.

The chain couples TRBV29-1 to TRBJ2-1, with 9 bases aligning to TRBD1. V shed 8 bases, J shed 2 bases, and the junction held 4 bases outside the gene matches. This CDR3 spans 13 amino acids. The germline V gene encodes CDR1 SQVTM and CDR2 ANQGSEA. The CDR3 loop is CSSRTGAYNEQFF. CDR3 bases: TGCAGCTCCAGGACAGGGGCCTACAATGAGCAGTTCTTC.

This rearrangement joins TRBV11-2 to TRBJ1-5; D is uncertain. This CDR3 comprises 15 residues. The V gene's germline CDR1 is SGHAT and CDR2 FQNNGV. Trimming removed 0 bases at V and 5 bases at J, with 11 bases between. CDR3 loop: CASSLDLAGDQPQHF. As DNA, the CDR3 is TGTGCCAGCAGCTTAGATCTAGCAGGAGATCAGCCCCAGCATTTT.

The chain recombines TRBV2 with TRBJ2-2, with D perhaps TRBD1 (6 bases). Germline CDR1 reads SNHLY; CDR2 reads FYNNEI. The CDR3 spans 15 residues. V was cut by 6 bases and J by 0 bases, with 11 bases left in between. The CDR3: CASSVQGSNTGELFF. In DNA form, the CDR3 reads TGTGCCAGCAGCGTACAGGGCTCGAACACCGGGGAGCTGTTTTTT. The full variable domain, rest sourced from reference TRBV2 and TRBJ2-2, is EPEVTQTPSHQVTQMGQEVILRCVPISNHLYFYWYRQILGQKVEFLVSFYNNEISEKSEIFDDQFSVERPDGSNFTLKIRSTKLEDSAMYFCASSVQGSNTGELFFGEGSRLTVL.

This clone was recorded once. The V and J genes are TRBV5-1 and TRBJ2-3; 9 nucleotides match TRBD1. The CDR3 length is 14 residues. Germline V gene data show CDR1 as SGHRS and CDR2 as YFSETQ. Unmatched junction bases numbered 5, after V lost 3 bases and J lost 6 bases. CDR3 in amino acids: CASSWTGARDTQYF. The CDR3 DNA sequence: TGCGCCAGCAGCTGGACAGGGGCCAGGGATACGCAGTATTTT.

The V call is TRBV6-5, the J call TRBJ1-1, with D possibly TRBD1 on 5 matching bases. Germline V gene sequence: CDR1 MNHEY, CDR2 SVGAGI. Trimming left V 6 bases short and J 4 bases short, with 15 bases between. This CDR3 comprises 14 residues. The CDR3 here is CASRPRGGGTEAFF. CDR3 in DNA: TGTGCCAGCAGACCTCGTGGGGGGGGCACTGAAGCTTTCTTT.

The chain employs TRBV7-2 and TRBJ2-3; 8 bases agree with TRBD1. V lost 4 bases, J lost 1 base, and 7 bases stayed unmatched. The CDR3 runs 16 residues. Germline V gene sequence: CDR1 SGHTA, CDR2 FQGNSA. The chain's CDR3 is CASSSQGGSGTDTQYF. CDR3 sequence (DNA): TGTGCCAGCAGCTCACAGGGGGGTTCTGGCACAGATACGCAGTATTTT.

This chain connects TRBV5-4 to TRBJ2-1; perhaps TRBD2 as D (6 bases). Germline V gives CDR1 SGHNT, CDR2 YYREEE (reference sequence). V was shortened by 1 base and J by 5 bases, with 13 bases between the two germline ends. This CDR3 contains 15 residues. The CDR3 DNA is TGTGCCAGCAGCTTGCGGGTAGAGCGGGACAATGAGCAGTTCTTC. Its translation is CASSLRVERDNEQFF. Full variable domain (missing parts from reference TRBV5-4 and TRBJ2-1): ETGVTQSPTHLIKTRGQQVTLRCSSQSGHNTVSWYQQALGQGPQFIFQYYREEENGRGNFPPRFSGLQFPNYSSELNVNALELDDSALYLCASSLRVERDNEQFFGPGTRLTVL.

This sequence joins TRBV6-5 and TRBJ2-1, with 15 bases identical to TRBD2. This CDR3 is 15 amino acids long. V gave up 6 bases and J gave up 9 bases; unmatched junction bases: 6. From germline, CDR1 is MNHEY and CDR2 SVGAGI. The CDR3 bases are TGTGCCAGCAGCCTGGGACTAGCGGGAGGCAGTGAGCAGTTCTTC. Translated: CASSLGLAGGSEQFF.

This clone was seen only once. This chain uses TRBV7-6 with TRBJ2-1; TRBD1 matches 9 bases. This CDR3 has 18 residues. V dropped 3 bases and J dropped 4; count of bases not matched to a gene: 13. Germline-derived CDR1 and CDR2 are SGHVS and FNYEAQ. CDR3 coding DNA: TGTGCCAGCAGCTTGTTTCCTGGGTGGACAGGGGATTACAATGAGCAGTTCTTC. Its protein is CASSLFPGWTGDYNEQFF.

The rearrangement uses TRBV5-3 and TRBJ1-2, with a possible D match to TRBD1 (5 bases). TRBV5-3 is assigned to the ORF class and has an uncertain function. Between the trimmed V and J ends, which lost 1 base and 2 bases, there was a span of 12 bases. This CDR3 comprises 15 residues. The CDR3 region has the DNA TGTGCCAGAAGCTTGTTGACAGAAACCAACTATGGCTACACCTTC. Translation: CARSLLTETNYGYTF.

The genes are TRBV30 and TRBJ2-3; possible D gene TRBD2, 5 bases. The germline V and J ends were trimmed by 1 base and 0 bases, with 8 bases remaining between them. The CDR3 is 14 amino acids. CDR1 is GTSNPN, CDR2 SVGIG, per germline (reference sequence). The CDR3 protein is CAWSGGLSTDTQYF. The CDR3 nucleotides read TGTGCCTGGAGTGGAGGACTTAGCACAGATACGCAGTATTTT.

In its sample, this clone was seen a few times. The chain uses TRBV7-8 and TRBJ1-5; no firm D call. Germline CDR1 and CDR2: SGHVS and FQNEAQ. The CDR3 is 15 residues long. With 2 bases removed from V and 3 bases from J, the gap between germline ends came to 11 bases. The CDR3 DNA sequence: TGTGCCAGCAGCTTAATGGGGAGTTCCAATCAGCCCCAGCATTTT. Its protein product is CASSLMGSSNQPQHF.

The V call is TRBV5-1, the J call TRBJ2-5, with TRBD2 identical over 9 bases. The CDR3 covers 15 residues. Germline V gene sequence: CDR1 SGHRS, CDR2 YFSETQ. J gave up 5 bases and V 3 bases, and 8 bases lay outside the gene matches. The CDR3 DNA follows: TGCGCCAGCAGCTGGACTAGCGCTAGTAGGGAGACCCAGTACTTC. Amino acids: CASSWTSASRETQYF. The whole variable domain, filled in from reference TRBV5-1 and TRBJ2-5, reads KAGVTQTPRYLIKTRGQQVTLSCSPISGHRSVSWYQQTPGQGLQFLFEYFSETQRNKGNFPGRFSGRQFSNSRSEMNVSTLELGDSALYLCASSWTSASRETQYFGPGTRLLVL.

The chain recombines TRBV4-2 with TRBJ2-5; 9 positions match TRBD2. Germline V gene data show CDR1 as LGHNA and CDR2 as YNFKEQ. V lost 0 bases to trimming and J lost 1 base; unmatched junction nucleotides: 0. The CDR3 runs to 15 residues. CDR3: CASSQERGGQETQYF. The CDR3 DNA sequence: TGTGCCAGCAGCCAAGAGCGGGGGGGCCAAGAGACCCAGTACTTC.

The V and J genes are TRBV7-9 and TRBJ2-1; 9 nucleotides agree with TRBD1. Germline values: CDR1 SEHNR, CDR2 FQNEAQ (reference sequence). V lost 7 bases to trimming and J lost 4 bases; unmatched junction nucleotides: 8. The CDR3 spans 15 residues. The CDR3 coding sequence is TGTGCCAGCACCACGCGGGGACAGGGATACAATGAGCAGTTCTTC. It encodes CASTTRGQGYNEQFF.

This clone has only a few counts. The V gene is TRBV2, the J gene TRBJ2-3; possibly TRBD2 for D (5 bases). This CDR3 has 16 residues. Germline values: CDR1 SNHLY, CDR2 FYNNEI. V lost 4 bases and J lost 3, with 17 bases in between. This CDR3 is CASSGGWRMGTDTQYF. The DNA of the CDR3 is TGTGCCAGCAGTGGTGGATGGAGGATGGGAACAGATACGCAGTATTTT.

The chain combines TRBV4-2 with TRBJ2-7, with D perhaps matching TRBD2 (5 bases). V was trimmed by 1 base and J by 1 base, leaving 8 bases between them. The CDR3 is made up of 14 amino acids. Looked up from germline, CDR1 is LGHNA and CDR2 is YNFKEQ. CDR3 amino acids: CASSQVGSSYEQYF. CDR3 DNA: TGTGCCAGCAGCCAAGTTGGGAGTTCCTACGAGCAGTACTTC.